These 2 T cell receptor beta chains originate from one sample sequenced in a study of cytomegalovirus exposure and HLA in healthy donors. Primers for the PCR totalled 60 Vbeta and 13 Jbeta. Profiled with immunoSEQ multiplex PCR; TCRdb holds only in-frame clones, not every one. The data contain about 200,000 clones, around 81% of them seen just once; the ten biggest clones take up around 2%. The specimen sequenced was PBMCs. All receptors derive from a man between 18 and 29 years old in good health and CMV-seronegative.

This chain links TRBV4-3 with TRBJ1-2, with 12 nucleotides matching TRBD1. This CDR3 contains 16 residues. Looked up from germline, CDR1 is LGHNA and CDR2 is YSLEER. Trimming at V came to 2 bases and at J to 6 bases, leaving 7 bases not matched to a gene. The CDR3 is CASSQSGTGGINGYTF. CDR3 DNA sequence: TGCGCCAGCAGCCAATCGGGGACAGGGGGCATAAATGGCTACACCTTC.

V gene TRBV29-1 combines with J gene TRBJ1-2, with D perhaps matching TRBD1 (6 bases). Germline V lookup: CDR1 SQVTM, CDR2 ANQGSEA. Trimming stripped 4 bases from V and 4 bases from J, with 16 bases between. This CDR3 is 14 amino acids long. The CDR3 loop is CSVVGGARGYGYTF. Here the CDR3 DNA reads TGCAGCGTTGTGGGGGGGGCCAGGGGCTATGGCTACACCTTC.